The 25 T cell receptor beta chains below come from one sample, sequenced in a study of cytomegalovirus exposure and HLA in healthy donors (dated by TCRdb to 2017 to 2019). The method was the immunoSEQ multiplex PCR assay. For the multiplex PCR, a mixture combining 60 forward primers for TCR Vbeta segments and 13 reverse primers for TCR Jbeta segments was used. TCRdb obtained this table from immuneACCESS and retained in-frame rearrangements with V and J assigned. These tables miss some clones; where compared with another copy, unresolved V genes account for less than half of the shortfall, and the remainder is unexplained. The sample's table lists a count of just under 80,000 clones. About 3.8% of the sample belongs to the ten largest clones. Sequencing was performed on PBMCs. The source is a young man in good health and CMV-seropositive.

The rearrangement uses TRBV29-1 and TRBJ2-2; 9 positions agree with TRBD2. Per the germline V gene, CDR1 is SQVTM and CDR2 is ANQGSEA. The CDR3 runs to 13 residues. The V gene end was trimmed by 4 bases and the J gene end by 8 bases; junction bases not matched to a gene: 5. Here the CDR3 DNA reads TGCAGCGTTGGAAGGACTAGCGCTGGGGAGCTGTTTTTT. This translates into CSVGRTSAGELFF.

The V and J genes are TRBV19 and TRBJ2-2; perhaps TRBD1 as D (7 bases). Per the germline V gene, CDR1 is LNHDA and CDR2 is SQIVND (reference sequence). CDR3 length: 14 residues. The V gene lost 5 bases and the J gene lost 5 bases, with 12 bases spanning the gap. DNA of the CDR3: TGTGCCAGTAGTCGGGCAGGGGGGACCGGGGAGCTGTTTTTT. Residues: CASSRAGGTGELFF.

CDR3 residues: CARGQGPYEQYF. The CDR3 DNA reads TGTGCCAGGGGACAGGGCCCCTACGAGCAGTACTTC. J is TRBJ2-7 and V is TRBV2; 9 bases are a match to TRBD1. This CDR3 comprises 12 residues. Germline V gene data show CDR1 as SNHLY and CDR2 as FYNNEI. V lost 9 bases and J lost 2; bases outside the gene matches: 2.

J is TRBJ1-1 and V is TRBV7-2, with D uncertain. CDR3 size: 14 residues. Trimming cost V 5 bases and J 6 bases, with 16 bases left between them. Germline CDR1 and CDR2: SGHTA and FQGNSA. Here the CDR3 reads CASSVPQVLSEAFF. In nucleotides, the CDR3 is TGTGCCAGCAGCGTCCCCCAGGTTTTGTCTGAAGCTTTCTTT.

The V and J genes are TRBV10-2 and TRBJ2-7; perhaps TRBD2 as D (6 bases). The germline CDR1 and CDR2 sequences are WSHSY and SAAADI. This CDR3 region has 11 residues. V lost 10 bases and J 6 bases, leaving 13 bases between the germline ends. CDR3 in amino acids: CATSWGGEQYF. CDR3 nucleotide sequence: TGCGCCACCTCGTGGGGAGGCGAGCAGTACTTC.

The CDR3 DNA reads TGTGCCAGCAGCTTCTCAGGGGAGGAGCAGTTCTTC. It yields the protein CASSFSGEEQFF. V is TRBV5-5 and J is TRBJ2-1; possible D gene TRBD1, 6 bases. This CDR3 has 12 residues. From germline, CDR1 is SGHKS and CDR2 YYEKEE (reference sequence). V lost 2 bases and J lost 10, with 10 bases in between. The variable domain in full, with the rest retrieved from reference TRBV5-5 and TRBJ2-1, is DAGVTQSPTHLIKTRGQQVTLRCSPISGHKSVSWYQQVLGQGPQFIFQYYEKEERGRGNFPDRFSARQFPNYSSELNVNALLLGDSALYLCASSFSGEEQFFGPGTRLTVL.

This chain joins TRBV5-1 and TRBJ1-1, with D maybe TRBD1 (6 bases). Germline CDR1 reads SGHRS; CDR2 reads YFSETQ. CDR3 size: 14 residues. Trimming left V 4 bases short and J 4 bases short, with 14 bases between. The CDR3 region has the DNA TGCGCCAGCAGCCCAAGCGCAGGGGTCACTGAAGCTTTCTTT. The encoded protein is CASSPSAGVTEAFF.

This chain connects TRBV29-1 to TRBJ1-1; tentatively, D is TRBD1 (6 bases). CDR3 length: 14 amino acids. Trimming took off 4 bases at V and 2 bases at J, with 14 bases between the two ends. The V gene's germline CDR1 is SQVTM and CDR2 ANQGSEA. The CDR3 DNA sequence: TGCAGCGTTGGGGGGCGACTTTCCAACACTGAAGCTTTCTTT. Its translation: CSVGGRLSNTEAFF.

The chain carries TRBV30 and TRBJ2-7; 10 nucleotides match TRBD1. Germline values: CDR1 GTSNPN, CDR2 SVGIG (reference sequence). V lost 0 bases, J lost 6 bases, and 2 bases stayed unmatched. This CDR3 has 13 amino acids. As DNA, the CDR3 is TGTGCCTGGAGTGTACGGGACAGGGGCGAGCAGTACTTC. Its protein is CAWSVRDRGEQYF.

The V call is TRBV5-1, the J call TRBJ1-2; a possible D gene is TRBD1 (5 bases). Germline assignment: CDR1 SGHRS and CDR2 YFSETQ. The CDR3 runs to 16 residues. The V end lost 4 bases, the J end lost 0 bases, and 16 bases lay between the germline ends. Written as DNA, the CDR3 is TGCGCCAGCAGCCCCTACTCGGACACCGCTAACTATGGCTACACCTTC. Its translation is CASSPYSDTANYGYTF.

The V call is TRBV2, the J call TRBJ2-5, with 9 bases lining up with TRBD1. Germline-derived CDR1 and CDR2 are SNHLY and FYNNEI. CDR3 length: 13 residues. V shed 9 bases, J shed 3 bases, and the junction held 5 bases outside the gene matches. CDR3 region: CASGGTGKETQYF. CDR3 nucleotides: TGTGCCAGTGGAGGGACAGGGAAAGAGACCCAGTACTTC.

This chain links TRBV14 with TRBJ1-2, with D uncertain. The CDR3 has 14 amino acids. Germline CDR1 reads SGHDN; CDR2 reads FVKESK. Deletions cut 1 base from V and 4 bases from J, with 10 bases between. This chain's CDR3 is CASSQGVRVYGYTF. CDR3 sequence (DNA): TGTGCCAGCAGCCAAGGGGTACGGGTCTATGGCTACACCTTC.

The chain recombines TRBV28 with TRBJ2-7; tentative D call: TRBD1 (6 bases). The CDR3 spans 13 residues. V lost 6 bases to trimming and J lost 3 bases, with 12 bases between them. Germline CDR1 reads MDHEN; CDR2 reads SYDVKM. The CDR3 DNA sequence: TGTGCCAGCAGCCAGGGACACGTCTACGAGCAGTACTTC. Its protein is CASSQGHVYEQYF.

This chain joins TRBV9 and TRBJ1-1; D possibly corresponds to TRBD1 (5 bases). The CDR3 totals 13 residues. V dropped 4 bases and J dropped 0 bases, with 7 bases sitting between them. In germline, CDR1 is SGDLS, CDR2 YYNGEE. CDR3 DNA: TGTGCCAGCAGCCAAGGGGTGAACACTGAAGCTTTCTTT. Its protein is CASSQGVNTEAFF.

The chain couples TRBV27 to TRBJ2-2; 10 bases agree with TRBD2. The germline gives CDR1 MNHEY, CDR2 SMNVEV (reference sequence). This CDR3 is built from 15 residues. Trimming took 5 bases from V and 0 from J; bases not matched to a gene: 0. The CDR3 coding sequence is TGTGCCAGCAGTCTAGCGGGAGCGAACACCGGGGAGCTGTTTTTT. Its translation is CASSLAGANTGELFF.

The J gene is TRBJ1-3, the V gene TRBV30; D is undetermined. This CDR3 contains 12 residues. Per the germline V gene, CDR1 is GTSNPN and CDR2 is SVGIG (reference sequence). Trimming cost V 3 bases and J 4 bases, with 7 bases left between them. The CDR3, as DNA: TGTGCCTGGAGGGAGCCGGGAAACACCATATATTTT. Its protein is CAWREPGNTIYF.

About this clone: Other DNA sequences from this sample encode an identical CDR3 as well. The rearrangement uses TRBV6-1 and TRBJ2-6; no firm D call. The germline CDR1 and CDR2 sequences are MNHNS and SASEGT. The germline V and J ends were trimmed by 1 base and 0 bases, with 4 bases remaining between them. The CDR3 is 15 residues long. This CDR3 is CASSEDNSGANVLTF. The CDR3, as DNA: TGTGCCAGCAGTGAAGACAACTCTGGGGCCAACGTCCTGACTTTC.

This chain links TRBV28 with TRBJ1-1; TRBD1 is a possible D gene (6 bases). V dropped 8 bases and J dropped 1 base, with 14 bases sitting between them. The CDR3 is 14 residues long. The germline V gene has CDR1 MDHEN and CDR2 SYDVKM. In DNA form, the CDR3 reads TGTGCCAGCCTGCGGACAGAAACGAACACTGAAGCTTTCTTT. Its translation is CASLRTETNTEAFF.

The rearrangement joins TRBV7-3 to TRBJ2-1, with D uncertain. This CDR3 has 15 residues. Germline loops: CDR1 SGHTA, CDR2 FQGTGA. The germline V and J ends were trimmed by 0 bases and 4 bases, with 10 bases remaining between them. This CDR3 is CASSLTLSLYNEQFF. CDR3 coding DNA: TGTGCCAGCAGCTTAACGTTATCTTTGTACAATGAGCAGTTCTTC.

V gene TRBV4-1 combines with J gene TRBJ2-1, with D perhaps TRBD2 (6 bases). The CDR3 length is 18 residues. Trimming stripped 0 bases from V and 4 bases from J, with 19 bases between. Per germline, CDR1 MGHRA and CDR2 YSYEKL. The DNA of the CDR3 is TGCGCCAGCAGCCAAGATTTCTCACCGGGACTCGGATACAATGAGCAGTTCTTC. Translating gives CASSQDFSPGLGYNEQFF.

The V call is TRBV18, the J call TRBJ1-2; the match to TRBD1 covers 11 bases. The CDR3 is 16 residues long. V lost 3 bases and J lost 5; bases outside the gene matches: 8. The V gene's germline CDR1 is KGHSH and CDR2 LQKENI. The CDR3 DNA reads as TGTGCCAGCTCACCCGGACAGGGGGCTTTTTTATATGGCTACACCTTC. Translating gives CASSPGQGAFLYGYTF.

The chain combines TRBV2 with TRBJ1-5, with TRBD1 matching over 10 bases. The CDR3 consists of 14 residues. CDR1 SNHLY and CDR2 FYNNEI come from the germline V gene. The J segment lost 4 bases and the V segment lost 6 bases, leaving 3 bases of the junction unmatched. The CDR3 here is CASRTDRGNQPQHF. Here the CDR3 DNA reads TGTGCCAGCAGGACGGACAGGGGGAATCAGCCCCAGCATTTT.

Here the CDR3 reads CASSPLAGDYGYTF. In DNA form, the CDR3 reads TGTGCCAGCTCACCTCTGGCAGGGGACTATGGCTACACCTTC. The rearrangement links TRBV18 to TRBJ1-2, with D tentatively TRBD1 (6 bases). The CDR3 spans 14 residues. Trimming cost V 3 bases and J 3 bases, with 11 bases left between them. CDR1 KGHSH and CDR2 LQKENI come from the germline V gene.

The J gene is TRBJ2-2, the V gene TRBV6-5, with D possibly matching TRBD2 (6 bases). This CDR3 is 16 amino acids long. Looked up from germline, CDR1 is MNHEY and CDR2 is SVGAGI. V shed 2 bases and J shed 0 bases, with 10 bases lying between them. The chain's CDR3 is CASSYLGLSNTGELFF. The CDR3 nucleotides are TGTGCCAGCAGTTACCTCGGACTATCGAACACCGGGGAGCTGTTTTTT.

The V call is TRBV6-5, the J call TRBJ2-7; the D gene is possibly TRBD1 (6 bases). Trimming pared 6 bases from V and 3 bases from J, leaving 15 bases between. The CDR3 loop spans 14 amino acids. CDR1 and CDR2 from the germline V gene are MNHEY and SVGAGI. The CDR3 DNA reads as TGTGCCAGCAGCAAAAAACCAGGGGTCTACGAGCAGTACTTC. Protein: CASSKKPGVYEQYF.